The 7 T cell receptor beta chains below come from one sample, sequenced in a study of T cells in Graves' hyperthyroidism and ophthalmopathy. RNA transcripts provided the source from which TCR beta CDR3 regions were amplified. When the TCR CDR3 underwent first-round RT-PCR, the HTBI primer set was used. Using its own MiXCR run on the multiplex PCR reads, TCRdb lists one record per CDR3 protein. The sample holds about 360,000 distinct CDR3 sequences, about 12% seen once. The specimen sequenced was blood. The receptor source for this set is a woman younger than 35 with Graves' hyperthyroidism.

V is TRBV28 and J is TRBJ1-4, with 8 bases identical to TRBD1. The CDR3 has 14 amino acids. The ends lost 5 bases at V and 11 bases at J; junction bases unmatched: 10. CDR1 is MDHEN and CDR2 is SYDVKM in the germline V gene. In DNA form, the CDR3 reads TGTGCCAGCAGTGCAACCGGACAGGGAGGGAAACTGTTTTTT. It codes for CASSATGQGGKLFF.

This clonotype was recorded many times. In DNA form, the CDR3 reads TGTGCCAGCAGCTCACTTCGGGGCCCCCGGGTAAACATTCAGTACTTC. This encodes CASSSLRGPRVNIQYF. The chain carries TRBV11-2 and TRBJ2-4; D possibly uses TRBD1 or TRBD2 (5 bases each). This CDR3 spans 16 amino acids. The V end lost 4 bases, the J end lost 6 bases, and 19 bases lay between the germline ends. CDR1 and CDR2 (germline): SGHAT, FQNNGV.

In this sample, this clonotype turned up many times. This chain connects TRBV12-3 or TRBV12-4 to TRBJ2-2; 12 nucleotides align to TRBD2. The CDR3 sequence is 18 residues long. Unmatched junction bases numbered 8, after V lost 4 bases and J lost 2 bases. DNA for the CDR3: TGTGCCAGCAGTTCCCTCACTAGCGGGGGGATTAACACCGGGGAGCTGTTTTTT. As protein: CASSSLTSGGINTGELFF.

This clonotype showed up just a few times. The rearrangement links TRBV29-1 to TRBJ2-3, with D hard to call. The CDR3 contains 10 residues. Germline V gives CDR1 SQVTM, CDR2 ANQGSEA. Deletions cut 7 bases from V and 1 base from J, with 3 bases between. The CDR3 region is CSARTDTQYF. The CDR3 nucleotides read TGCAGCGCCCGCACAGATACGCAGTATTTT.

This clonotype was recorded many times. The rearrangement joins TRBV7-9 to TRBJ2-5; either TRBD1 or TRBD2 may supply D (5 bases each). Germline V gene data show CDR1 as SEHNR and CDR2 as FQNEAQ (reference sequence). The CDR3 is made up of 17 amino acids. Between the trimmed V and J ends, which lost 3 bases and 3 bases, there was a span of 20 bases. The CDR3 sequence is CASSLDRDRVPKETQYF. The CDR3 DNA follows: TGTGCCAGCAGCTTGGACCGGGACCGCGTGCCCAAAGAGACCCAGTACTTC.

This clonotype was counted at least ten times. J is TRBJ2-1 and V is TRBV20-1; 7 bases are a match to TRBD1. The CDR3 consists of 16 residues. Germline values: CDR1 DFQATT, CDR2 SNEGSKA (reference sequence). With 4 bases clipped from V and 0 bases from J, the junction kept 9 bases outside the gene matches. DNA for the CDR3: TGCAGTGCTACCCTGACAGGGTGGAGCTCCTACAATGAGCAGTTCTTC. Translation gives CSATLTGWSSYNEQFF.

This clonotype appeared many times. The V gene is TRBV27, the J gene TRBJ2-7; D could derive from TRBD1 or TRBD2 (6 bases each). The V gene lost 4 bases and the J gene lost 3 bases, with 13 bases spanning the gap. Looked up from germline, CDR1 is MNHEY and CDR2 is SMNVEV (reference sequence). The length of the CDR3 is 14 residues. CDR3 DNA sequence: TGTGCCAGCAGTTGGGGGGCAGGGGACTACGAGCAGTACTTC. Encoded protein: CASSWGAGDYEQYF.